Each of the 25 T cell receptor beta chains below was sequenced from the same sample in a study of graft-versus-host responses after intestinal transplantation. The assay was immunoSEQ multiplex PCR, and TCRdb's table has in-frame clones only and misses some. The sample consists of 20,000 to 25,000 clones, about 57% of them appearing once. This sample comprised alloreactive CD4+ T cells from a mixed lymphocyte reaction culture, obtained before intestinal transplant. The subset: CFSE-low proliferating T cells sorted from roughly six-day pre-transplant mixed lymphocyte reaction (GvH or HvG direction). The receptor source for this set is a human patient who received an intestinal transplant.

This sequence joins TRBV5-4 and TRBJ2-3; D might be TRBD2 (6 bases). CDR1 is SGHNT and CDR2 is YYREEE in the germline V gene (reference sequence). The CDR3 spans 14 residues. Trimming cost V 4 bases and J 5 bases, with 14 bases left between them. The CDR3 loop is CASSRGSDLDTQYF. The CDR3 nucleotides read TGTGCCAGCAGCCGGGGGAGTGATCTAGATACGCAGTATTTT.

In DNA form, the CDR3 reads TGTGCCTGTTTTAGCGGGGGACTTCCCTACGAGCAGTACTTC. Protein product: CACFSGGLPYEQYF. This chain uses TRBV6-5 with TRBJ2-7; 9 nucleotides match TRBD2. This CDR3 is built from 14 residues. The V gene end was trimmed by 11 bases and the J gene end by 2 bases; junction bases not matched to a gene: 10. The germline gives CDR1 MNHEY, CDR2 SVGAGI.

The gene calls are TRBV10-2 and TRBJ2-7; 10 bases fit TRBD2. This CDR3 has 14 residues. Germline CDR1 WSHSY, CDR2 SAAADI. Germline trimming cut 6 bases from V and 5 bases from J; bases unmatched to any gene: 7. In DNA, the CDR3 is TGCGCCAGCAGCGCCACTAGCGGGGTCGACGAGCAGTACTTC. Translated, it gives CASSATSGVDEQYF.

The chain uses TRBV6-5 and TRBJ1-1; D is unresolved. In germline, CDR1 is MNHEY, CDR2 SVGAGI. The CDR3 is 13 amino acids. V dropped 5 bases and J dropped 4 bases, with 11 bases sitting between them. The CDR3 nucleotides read TGTGCCAGCAGTGAAGCTGAGAGCACTGAAGCTTTCTTT. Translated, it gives CASSEAESTEAFF.

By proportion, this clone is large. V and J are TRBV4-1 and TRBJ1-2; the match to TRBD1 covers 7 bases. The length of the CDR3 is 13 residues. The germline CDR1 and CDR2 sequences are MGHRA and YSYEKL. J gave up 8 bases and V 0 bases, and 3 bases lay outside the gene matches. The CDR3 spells CASSQEWTGGYTF. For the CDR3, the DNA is TGCGCCAGCAGCCAAGAATGGACAGGCGGCTACACCTTC.

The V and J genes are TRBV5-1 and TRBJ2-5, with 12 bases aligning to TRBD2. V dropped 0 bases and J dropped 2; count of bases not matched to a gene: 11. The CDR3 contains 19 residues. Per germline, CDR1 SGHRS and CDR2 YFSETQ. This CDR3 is CASSLAPSGRAVKQETQYF. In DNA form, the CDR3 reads TGCGCCAGCAGCTTGGCCCCTAGCGGGAGGGCCGTCAAGCAAGAGACCCAGTACTTC.

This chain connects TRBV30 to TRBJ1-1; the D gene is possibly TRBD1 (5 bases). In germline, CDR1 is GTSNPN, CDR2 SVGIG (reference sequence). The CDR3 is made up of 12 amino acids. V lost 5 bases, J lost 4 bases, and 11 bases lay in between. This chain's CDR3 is CAWGGQGTEAFF. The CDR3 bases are TGTGCCTGGGGTGGTCAGGGCACTGAAGCTTTCTTT.

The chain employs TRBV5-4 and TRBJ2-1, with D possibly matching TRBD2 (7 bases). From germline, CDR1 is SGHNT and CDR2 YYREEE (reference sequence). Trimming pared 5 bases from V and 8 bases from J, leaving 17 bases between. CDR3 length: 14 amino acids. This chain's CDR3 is CASRRTGGRDEQFF. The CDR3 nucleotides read TGTGCCAGCAGACGGACGGGGGGCCGCGATGAGCAGTTCTTC.

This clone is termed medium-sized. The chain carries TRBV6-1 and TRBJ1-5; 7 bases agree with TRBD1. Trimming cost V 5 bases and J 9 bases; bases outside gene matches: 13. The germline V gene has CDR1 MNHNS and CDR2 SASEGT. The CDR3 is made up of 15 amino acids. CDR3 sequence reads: CASSPQGVALGPQHF. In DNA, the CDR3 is TGTGCCAGCAGTCCTCAGGGGGTCGCCTTAGGGCCCCAGCATTTT.

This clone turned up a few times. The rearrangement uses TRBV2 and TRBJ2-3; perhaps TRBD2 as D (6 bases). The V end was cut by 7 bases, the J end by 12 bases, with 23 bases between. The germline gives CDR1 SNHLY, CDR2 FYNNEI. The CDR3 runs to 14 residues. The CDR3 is CASTLTPGVPKQYF. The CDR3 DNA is TGTGCCAGCACCCTCACGCCGGGGGTCCCCAAACAGTATTTT.

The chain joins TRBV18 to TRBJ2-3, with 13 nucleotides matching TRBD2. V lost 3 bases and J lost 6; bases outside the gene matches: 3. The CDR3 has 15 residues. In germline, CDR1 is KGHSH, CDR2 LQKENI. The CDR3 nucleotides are TGTGCCAGCTCACCCGGACTAGCGGGGGTTGATACGCAGTATTTT. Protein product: CASSPGLAGVDTQYF.

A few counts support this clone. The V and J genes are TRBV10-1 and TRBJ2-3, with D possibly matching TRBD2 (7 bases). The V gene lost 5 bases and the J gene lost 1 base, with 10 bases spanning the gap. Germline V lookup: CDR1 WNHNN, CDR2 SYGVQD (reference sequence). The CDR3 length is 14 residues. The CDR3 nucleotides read TGCGCCAGCAGTCGGGGGGCCGGCACAGATACGCAGTATTTT. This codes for CASSRGAGTDTQYF.

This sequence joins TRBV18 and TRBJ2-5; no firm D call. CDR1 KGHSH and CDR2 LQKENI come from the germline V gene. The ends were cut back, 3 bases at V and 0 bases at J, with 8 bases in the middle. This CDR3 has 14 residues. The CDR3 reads CASSPRRHQETQYF. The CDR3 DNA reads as TGTGCCAGCTCACCTCGCAGGCACCAAGAGACCCAGTACTTC.

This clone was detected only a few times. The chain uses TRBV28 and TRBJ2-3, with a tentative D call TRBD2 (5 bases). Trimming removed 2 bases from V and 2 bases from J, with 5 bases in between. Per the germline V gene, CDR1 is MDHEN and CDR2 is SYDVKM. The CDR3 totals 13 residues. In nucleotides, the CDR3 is TGTGCCAGCAGTTTACTAGCCACAGATACGCAGTATTTT. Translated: CASSLLATDTQYF.

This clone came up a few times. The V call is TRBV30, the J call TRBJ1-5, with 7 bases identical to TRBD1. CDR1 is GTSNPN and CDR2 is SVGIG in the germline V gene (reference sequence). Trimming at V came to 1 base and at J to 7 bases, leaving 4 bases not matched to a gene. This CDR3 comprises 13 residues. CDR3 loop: CAWSGQGGQPQHF. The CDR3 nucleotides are TGTGCCTGGAGTGGACAGGGAGGCCAGCCCCAGCATTTT.

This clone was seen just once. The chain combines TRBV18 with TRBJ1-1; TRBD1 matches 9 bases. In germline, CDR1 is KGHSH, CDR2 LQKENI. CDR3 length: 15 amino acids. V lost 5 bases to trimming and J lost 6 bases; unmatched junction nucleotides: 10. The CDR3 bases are TGTGCCAGCTCATCAAGGACAGGGGACGGCTCTGAAGCTTTCTTT. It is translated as CASSSRTGDGSEAFF.

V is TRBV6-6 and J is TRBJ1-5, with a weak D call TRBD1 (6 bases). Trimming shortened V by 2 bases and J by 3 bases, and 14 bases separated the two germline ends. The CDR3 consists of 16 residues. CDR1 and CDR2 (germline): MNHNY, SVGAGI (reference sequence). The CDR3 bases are TGTGCCAGCAGTTACGAGCGGGGGGCACACAATCAGCCCCAGCATTTT. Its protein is CASSYERGAHNQPQHF.

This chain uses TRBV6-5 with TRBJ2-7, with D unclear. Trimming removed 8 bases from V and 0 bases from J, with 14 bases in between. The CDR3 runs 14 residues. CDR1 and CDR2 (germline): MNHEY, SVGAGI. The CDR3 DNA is TGTGCCAGCGGCCTCTCGAGGTCCTCCTACGAGCAGTACTTC. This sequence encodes CASGLSRSSYEQYF.

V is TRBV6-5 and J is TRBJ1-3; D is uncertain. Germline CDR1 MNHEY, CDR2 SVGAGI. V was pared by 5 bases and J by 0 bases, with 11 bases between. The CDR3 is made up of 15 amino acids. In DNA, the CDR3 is TGTGCCAGCAGTCCCAGGACTAACTCTGGAAACACCATATATTTT. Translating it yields CASSPRTNSGNTIYF.

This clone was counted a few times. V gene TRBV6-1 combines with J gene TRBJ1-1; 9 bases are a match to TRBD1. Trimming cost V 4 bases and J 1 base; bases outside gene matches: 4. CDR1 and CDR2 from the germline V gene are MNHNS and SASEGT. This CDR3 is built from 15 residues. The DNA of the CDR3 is TGTGCCAGCAGTGGGGGACAGGGAAGGAACACTGAAGCTTTCTTT. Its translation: CASSGGQGRNTEAFF.

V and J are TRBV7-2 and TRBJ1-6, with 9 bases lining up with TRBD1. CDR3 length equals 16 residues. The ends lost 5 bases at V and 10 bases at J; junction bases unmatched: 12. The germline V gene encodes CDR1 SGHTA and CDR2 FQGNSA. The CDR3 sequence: CASSPFLGQGNSPLHF. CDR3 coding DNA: TGTGCCAGCAGCCCTTTTTTAGGACAGGGGAACTCACCCCTCCACTTT.

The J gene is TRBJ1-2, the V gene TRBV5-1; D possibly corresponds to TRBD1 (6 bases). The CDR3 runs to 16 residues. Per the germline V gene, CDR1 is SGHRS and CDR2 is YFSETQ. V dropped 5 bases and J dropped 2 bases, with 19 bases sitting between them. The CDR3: CASRGQLLSLNYGYTF. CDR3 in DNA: TGCGCCAGCAGAGGACAGCTTCTTTCCCTCAACTATGGCTACACCTTC.

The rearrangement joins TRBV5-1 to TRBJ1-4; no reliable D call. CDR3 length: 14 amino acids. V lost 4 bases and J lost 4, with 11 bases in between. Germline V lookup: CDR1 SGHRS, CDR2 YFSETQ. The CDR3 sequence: CASSPDTINEKLFF. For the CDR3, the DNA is TGCGCCAGCAGCCCAGACACGATTAATGAAAAACTGTTTTTT.

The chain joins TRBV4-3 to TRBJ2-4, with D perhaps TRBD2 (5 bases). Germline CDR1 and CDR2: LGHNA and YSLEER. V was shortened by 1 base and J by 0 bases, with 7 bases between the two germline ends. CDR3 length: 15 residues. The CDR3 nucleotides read TGCGCCAGCAGCCAAGGAGCGGTAGCCAAAAACATTCAGTACTTC. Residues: CASSQGAVAKNIQYF.

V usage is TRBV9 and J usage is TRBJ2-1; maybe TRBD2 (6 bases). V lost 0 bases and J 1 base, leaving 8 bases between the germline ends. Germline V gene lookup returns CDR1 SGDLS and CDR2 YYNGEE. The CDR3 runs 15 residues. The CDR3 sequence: CASSVAGASYNEQFF. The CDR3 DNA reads TGTGCCAGCAGCGTAGCGGGAGCGTCCTACAATGAGCAGTTCTTC.